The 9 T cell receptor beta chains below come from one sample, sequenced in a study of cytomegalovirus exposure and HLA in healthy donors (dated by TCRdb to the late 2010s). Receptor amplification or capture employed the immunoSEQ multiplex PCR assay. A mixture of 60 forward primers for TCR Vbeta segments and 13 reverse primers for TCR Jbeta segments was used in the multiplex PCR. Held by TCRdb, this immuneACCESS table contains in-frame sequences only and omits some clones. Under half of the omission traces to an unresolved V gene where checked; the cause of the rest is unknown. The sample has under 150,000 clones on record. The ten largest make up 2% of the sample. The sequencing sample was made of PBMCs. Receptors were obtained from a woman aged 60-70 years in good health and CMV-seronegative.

The CDR3 DNA reads as TGCGCCAGCAGCCTGGGACAACCAAAGGCAGATACGCAGTATTTT. Its protein is CASSLGQPKADTQYF. The chain has TRBV5-1 and TRBJ2-3; maybe TRBD1 (6 bases). Trimming left V 4 bases short and J 4 bases short, with 16 bases between. The germline gives CDR1 SGHRS, CDR2 YFSETQ. The CDR3 has 15 amino acids.

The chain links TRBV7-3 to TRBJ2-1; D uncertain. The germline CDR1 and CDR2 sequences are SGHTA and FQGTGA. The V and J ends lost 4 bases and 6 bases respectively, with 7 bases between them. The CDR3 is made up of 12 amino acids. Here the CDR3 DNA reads TGTGCCAGCAGCTCCCCGGGCAATGAGCAGTTCTTC. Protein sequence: CASSSPGNEQFF.

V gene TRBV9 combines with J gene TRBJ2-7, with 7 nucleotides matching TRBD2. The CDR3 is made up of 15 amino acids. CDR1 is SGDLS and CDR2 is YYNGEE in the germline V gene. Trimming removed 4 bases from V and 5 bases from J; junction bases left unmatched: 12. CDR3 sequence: CASSPVGEGRDEQYF. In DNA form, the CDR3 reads TGTGCCAGCAGCCCCGTCGGGGAGGGGCGCGACGAGCAGTACTTC.

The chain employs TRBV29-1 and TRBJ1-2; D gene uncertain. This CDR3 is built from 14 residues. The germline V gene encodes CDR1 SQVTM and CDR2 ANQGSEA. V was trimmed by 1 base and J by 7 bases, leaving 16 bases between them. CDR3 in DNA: TGCAGCGTTGAAGCAGTCTCCCGCGGCATTGGCTACACCTTC. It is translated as CSVEAVSRGIGYTF.

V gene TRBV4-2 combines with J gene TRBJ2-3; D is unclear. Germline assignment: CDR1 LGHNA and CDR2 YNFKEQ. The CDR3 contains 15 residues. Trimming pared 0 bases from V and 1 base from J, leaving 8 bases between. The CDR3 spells CASSQDRLGTDTQYF. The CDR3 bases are TGTGCCAGCAGCCAAGATAGGCTAGGCACAGATACGCAGTATTTT.

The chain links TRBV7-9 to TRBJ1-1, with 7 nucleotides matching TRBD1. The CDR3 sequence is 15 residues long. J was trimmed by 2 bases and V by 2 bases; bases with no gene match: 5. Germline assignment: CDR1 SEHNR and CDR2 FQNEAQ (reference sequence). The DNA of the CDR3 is TGTGCCAGCAGCTTAACCCGGACAGGAAACACTGAAGCTTTCTTT. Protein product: CASSLTRTGNTEAFF.

DNA for the CDR3: TGTGCCAGCAGCCCCGGGGAGGCCCCTCAGCCCCAGCATTTT. It specifies CASSPGEAPQPQHF. V gene TRBV9 combines with J gene TRBJ1-5, with D hard to call. The V gene's germline CDR1 is SGDLS and CDR2 YYNGEE. Trimming took 4 bases from V and 6 from J, leaving 14 bases between them. CDR3 length equals 14 residues.

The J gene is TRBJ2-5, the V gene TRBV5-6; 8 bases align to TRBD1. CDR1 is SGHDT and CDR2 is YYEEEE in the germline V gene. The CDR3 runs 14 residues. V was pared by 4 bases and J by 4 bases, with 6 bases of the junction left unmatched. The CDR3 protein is CASSRTGLGETQYF. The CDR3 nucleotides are TGTGCCAGCAGCCGGACAGGGCTTGGAGAGACCCAGTACTTC.

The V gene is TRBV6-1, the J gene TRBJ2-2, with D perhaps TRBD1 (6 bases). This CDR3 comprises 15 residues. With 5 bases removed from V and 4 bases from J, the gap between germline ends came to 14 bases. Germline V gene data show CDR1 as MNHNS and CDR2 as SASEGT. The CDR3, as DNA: TGTGCCAGCAGTTTGACAGGCTCGGGCACCGGGGAGCTGTTTTTT. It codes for CASSLTGSGTGELFF.